What follows are 21 T cell receptor beta chains derived from one specimen sequenced in a study of cytomegalovirus exposure and HLA in healthy donors. 60 Vbeta and 13 Jbeta primers were used in PCR. Some clones are missing from TCRdb's copy, which holds only in-frame ones; the method was immunoSEQ multiplex PCR. There are about 130,000 clones in the sample; 70% to 85% occur only once, and approximately 3.1% lies in the top ten. The source material was PBMCs. The receptors come from a woman younger than 35 in good health and CMV-seropositive.

V gene TRBV4-1 combines with J gene TRBJ1-5, with D possibly being TRBD1 (6 bases). The CDR3 is 15 amino acids. The V and J ends lost 1 base and 4 bases respectively, with 11 bases between them. Germline V CDR1 and CDR2: MGHRA, YSYEKL. The CDR3 region is CASSQVAGENQPQHF. The CDR3 nucleotides read TGCGCCAGCAGCCAAGTTGCAGGGGAGAATCAGCCCCAGCATTTT.

Remarks on this clone: The junction and the germline gene differ at one end; a read error may be behind it. The rearrangement joins TRBV7-9 to TRBJ2-7, with 9 bases matching TRBD2. The CDR3 has 13 residues. Germline V gene data show CDR1 as SEHNR and CDR2 as FQNEAQ (reference sequence). CDR3 amino acids: CSSGGQGAYEQYF. In nucleotides, the CDR3 is TGTTCCAGCGGGGGGCAGGGGGCCTACGAGCAGTACTTC.

This chain connects TRBV5-1 to TRBJ2-3, with D possibly being TRBD2 (5 bases). Germline V CDR1 and CDR2: SGHRS, YFSETQ. The ends were cut back, 2 bases at V and 2 bases at J, with 12 bases in the middle. This CDR3 has 15 residues. The CDR3 DNA follows: TGCGCCAGCAGCTTAACCGGGATAGTCACAGATACGCAGTATTTT. This encodes CASSLTGIVTDTQYF.

This chain connects TRBV7-8 to TRBJ1-1; 8 bases agree with TRBD1. Germline CDR1 and CDR2: SGHVS and FQNEAQ. The CDR3 consists of 14 residues. Trimming removed 5 bases from V and 2 bases from J; junction bases left unmatched: 4. As DNA, the CDR3 is TGTGCCAGCAGCCAGGGACAGGCAAACACTGAAGCTTTCTTT. Its translation: CASSQGQANTEAFF.

The rearrangement joins TRBV27 to TRBJ2-7, with 9 bases identical to TRBD2. This CDR3 comprises 15 residues. The V gene's germline CDR1 is MNHEY and CDR2 SMNVEV (reference sequence). Losses at the gene ends were 2 bases for V and 4 bases for J; bases not matched to a gene: 6. CDR3 residues: CASSLRGSGGYEQYF. The CDR3 DNA reads TGTGCCAGCAGTTTAAGGGGTAGCGGGGGATACGAGCAGTACTTC.

The chain couples TRBV9 to TRBJ2-7; 7 bases map to TRBD1. V shed 0 bases, J shed 2 bases, and the junction held 14 bases outside the gene matches. Germline CDR1 and CDR2: SGDLS and YYNGEE. The CDR3 has 18 residues. The CDR3 DNA sequence: TGTGCCAGCAGCGTAGGGGGGACAGCTGGGACCCCAACCTACGAGCAGTACTTC. Amino acids: CASSVGGTAGTPTYEQYF.

The chain uses TRBV19 and TRBJ2-1, with D perhaps TRBD1 (5 bases). Germline V CDR1 and CDR2: LNHDA, SQIVND (reference sequence). The CDR3 runs 15 residues. The V gene lost 1 base and the J gene lost 4 bases, with 11 bases spanning the gap. Here the CDR3 reads CASSIGDREYNEQFF. The CDR3 DNA is TGTGCCAGTAGTATAGGAGACAGAGAGTACAATGAGCAGTTCTTC.

CDR3 bases: TGTGCCAGCTCAGCTAGCGGGGGGCCTACCTACGAGCAGTACTTC. This sequence encodes CASSASGGPTYEQYF. The chain employs TRBV18 and TRBJ2-7; TRBD2 agrees at 11 bases. Germline CDR1 is KGHSH and CDR2 is LQKENI. Losses at the gene ends were 5 bases for V and 2 bases for J; bases not matched to a gene: 5. The length of the CDR3 is 15 residues.

The J gene is TRBJ2-3, the V gene TRBV9, with TRBD2 matching over 11 bases. Germline trimming cut 2 bases from V and 2 bases from J; bases unmatched to any gene: 7. In germline, CDR1 is SGDLS, CDR2 YYNGEE. The CDR3 spans 17 residues. The CDR3 region has the DNA TGTGCCAGCAGCGTCGGGCTAGCGGGGGGTCTCACAGATACGCAGTATTTT. Its translation: CASSVGLAGGLTDTQYF.

The rearrangement uses TRBV12-5 and TRBJ2-1; 14 nucleotides match TRBD2. Germline loops: CDR1 LGHNT, CDR2 FRNRAP. This CDR3 is 18 amino acids long. V dropped 1 base and J dropped 1; count of bases not matched to a gene: 3. The CDR3 spells CASGLGLAGGFSYNEQFF. The CDR3 coding sequence is TGTGCTAGTGGTTTGGGACTAGCGGGGGGGTTTTCCTACAATGAGCAGTTCTTC. Complete variable domain (other parts from reference TRBV12-5 and TRBJ2-1): DARVTQTPRHKVTEMGQEVTMRCQPILGHNTVFWYRQTMMQGLELLAYFRNRAPLDDSGMPKDRFSAEMPDATLATLKIQPSEPRDSAVYFCASGLGLAGGFSYNEQFFGPGTRLTVL.

This clone was detected once. The chain combines TRBV7-2 with TRBJ2-5; D is ambiguous. Deletions cut 1 base from V and 0 bases from J, with 12 bases between. CDR1 is SGHTA, CDR2 FQGNSA, per germline. The CDR3 totals 16 residues. CDR3 DNA sequence: TGTGCCAGCAGCTTAGGGAAGCGCCACTACCAAGAGACCCAGTACTTC. As protein: CASSLGKRHYQETQYF.

This clone was recorded only once. The chain uses TRBV28 and TRBJ2-2; D is uncertain. Trimming removed 2 bases from V and 4 bases from J, with 5 bases in between. The CDR3 runs to 13 residues. CDR1 MDHEN and CDR2 SYDVKM come from the germline V gene. The CDR3 DNA is TGTGCCAGCAGTTTACGGGTCACCGGGGAGCTGTTTTTT. Translating it yields CASSLRVTGELFF.

CDR3 nucleotides: TGTGCCAGCAGTGAACAGACTAGCGGGGGACGCACAGATACGCAGTATTTT. As protein: CASSEQTSGGRTDTQYF. This chain connects TRBV6-1 to TRBJ2-3, with TRBD2 identical over 12 bases. V lost 2 bases, J lost 1 base, and 4 bases stayed unmatched. CDR3 size: 17 residues. The germline V gene has CDR1 MNHNS and CDR2 SASEGT.

The chain combines TRBV30 with TRBJ1-6, with a possible D match to TRBD1 (5 bases). CDR1 is GTSNPN, CDR2 SVGIG, per germline (reference sequence). The ends were cut back, 3 bases at V and 13 bases at J, with 16 bases in the middle. This CDR3 is built from 13 residues. In nucleotides, the CDR3 is TGTGCCTGGAGGAGGTCAGGGCCCGTGCCCCTCCACTTT. Residues: CAWRRSGPVPLHF.

The genes are TRBV7-2 and TRBJ1-3; D gene uncertain. Trimming removed 6 bases from V and 4 bases from J, with 13 bases in between. Germline V gene sequence: CDR1 SGHTA, CDR2 FQGNSA. CDR3 length equals 14 residues. The CDR3 DNA is TGTGCCAGCAGACGTCGCGCAGCGGGAAACACCATATATTTT. This sequence encodes CASRRRAAGNTIYF.

The chain has TRBV5-4 and TRBJ2-7; the match to TRBD2 covers 9 bases. The CDR3 spans 17 residues. The germline V gene encodes CDR1 SGHNT and CDR2 YYREEE (reference sequence). V shed 2 bases, J shed 7 bases, and the junction held 16 bases outside the gene matches. The CDR3 loop reads CASSFGLAGGGEGEQYF. The CDR3 nucleotides are TGTGCCAGCAGCTTCGGGTTGGCGGGGGGGGGAGAGGGGGAGCAGTACTTC.

The sample holds a few counts of this clone. V gene TRBV19 combines with J gene TRBJ1-3, with D perhaps TRBD1 (6 bases). CDR1 LNHDA and CDR2 SQIVND come from the germline V gene (reference sequence). V was pared by 5 bases and J by 4 bases, with 21 bases between. The CDR3 has 17 amino acids. The CDR3 loop is CASSRTGSVVRGNTIYF. The CDR3 bases are TGTGCCAGTAGTCGAACAGGGTCCGTCGTTAGGGGAAACACCATATATTTT.

V and J are TRBV19 and TRBJ1-1; D is undetermined. The CDR3 consists of 14 residues. The germline V gene encodes CDR1 LNHDA and CDR2 SQIVND (reference sequence). V was clipped by 6 bases and J by 3 bases, with 14 bases between them. CDR3 in amino acids: CASSPRGPDTEAFF. In DNA form, the CDR3 reads TGTGCCAGTAGCCCCCGAGGTCCTGACACTGAAGCTTTCTTT.

This chain joins TRBV5-6 and TRBJ1-3; D remains unclear. Germline V gene lookup returns CDR1 SGHDT and CDR2 YYEEEE. Trimming took off 5 bases at V and 4 bases at J, with 7 bases between the two ends. This CDR3 has 12 residues. The CDR3 loop is CASSGTGNTIYF. CDR3 bases: TGTGCCAGCAGTGGCACCGGAAACACCATATATTTT.

This clone was counted once. The chain links TRBV7-6 to TRBJ2-5; 9 positions match TRBD2. The germline V gene has CDR1 SGHVS and CDR2 FNYEAQ. The trim removed 6 bases at V and 4 bases at J, leaving 6 bases unmatched. This CDR3 has 14 residues. As DNA, the CDR3 is TGTGCCAGCAGACGCGGGGGGGCAGGAGAGACCCAGTACTTC. Its protein is CASRRGGAGETQYF.

This clone was counted between two and nine times. The chain carries TRBV5-4 and TRBJ2-3, with TRBD2 matching 10 bases. The V segment lost 0 bases and the J segment 2 bases; nucleotides outside the gene matches: 6. Germline assignment: CDR1 SGHNT and CDR2 YYREEE (reference sequence). There are 17 residues in the CDR3. The CDR3 here is CASSLVGSGGTTDTQYF. The CDR3 bases are TGTGCCAGCAGCTTGGTGGGTAGCGGGGGGACCACAGATACGCAGTATTTT. The variable domain in full, completed from reference TRBV5-4 and TRBJ2-3, reads ETGVTQSPTHLIKTRGQQVTLRCSSQSGHNTVSWYQQALGQGPQFIFQYYREEENGRGNFPPRFSGLQFPNYSSELNVNALELDDSALYLCASSLVGSGGTTDTQYFGPGTRLTVL.